This T cell receptor beta chain was sequenced in a study of beta chain features in type 1 diabetes. Study information: Across every sample, roughly 100 million sorted cells were examined in total.

Study findings and constraints: Shortening that was moderate but significant affected the TCRB CDR3s of Type 1 diabetes patients in all four CD4+ subsets.

The entirety of the isolated RNA underwent reverse transcription, so expressed TCRB transcripts were sequenced. It was found that naive, central memory and regulatory T cell samples averaged roughly 3.6 million reads. Clones were sequenced by immunoSEQ multiplex PCR, and TCRdb holds only the in-frame ones, with some missing. The sample carries about 370,000 clones, around 10% recorded once. This clone was recorded a few times. What it recognizes is unknown. The sequence was collected from a man aged 25 to 40 with type 1 diabetes. The sequenced sample consisted of central memory CD4+ T cells from blood.

The CDR3 is CASRTREGLTGELFF. CDR3 bases: TGTGCCAGCAGAACGCGGGAGGGCCTCACCGGGGAGCTGTTTTTT. The V call is TRBV6-5, the J call TRBJ2-2, with 9 bases aligning to TRBD2. Looked up from germline, CDR1 is MNHEY and CDR2 is SVGAGI. This CDR3 spans 15 amino acids. Trimming at V came to 6 bases and at J to 4 bases, leaving 6 bases not matched to a gene.